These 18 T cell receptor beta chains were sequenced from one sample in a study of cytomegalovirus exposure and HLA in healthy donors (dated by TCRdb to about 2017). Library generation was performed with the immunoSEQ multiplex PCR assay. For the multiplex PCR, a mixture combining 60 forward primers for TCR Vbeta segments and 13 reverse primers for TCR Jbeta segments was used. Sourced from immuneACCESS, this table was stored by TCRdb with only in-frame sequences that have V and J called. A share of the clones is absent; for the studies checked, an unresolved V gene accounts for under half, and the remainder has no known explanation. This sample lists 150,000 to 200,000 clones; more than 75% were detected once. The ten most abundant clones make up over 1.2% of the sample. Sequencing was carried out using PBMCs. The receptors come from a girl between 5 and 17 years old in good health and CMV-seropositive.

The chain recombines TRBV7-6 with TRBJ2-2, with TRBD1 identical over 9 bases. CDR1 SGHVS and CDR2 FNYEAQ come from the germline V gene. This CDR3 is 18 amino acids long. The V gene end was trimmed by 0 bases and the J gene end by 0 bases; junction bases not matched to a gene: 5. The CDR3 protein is CASSLAGTGKTNTGELFF. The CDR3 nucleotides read TGTGCCAGCAGCTTAGCGGGGACAGGGAAGACGAACACCGGGGAGCTGTTTTTT.

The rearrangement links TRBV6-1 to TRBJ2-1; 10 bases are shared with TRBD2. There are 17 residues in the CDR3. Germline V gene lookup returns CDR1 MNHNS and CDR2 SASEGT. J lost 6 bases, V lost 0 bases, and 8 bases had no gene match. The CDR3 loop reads CASSEAALAGVFNEQFF. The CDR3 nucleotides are TGTGCCAGCAGTGAAGCAGCCCTAGCGGGAGTCTTCAATGAGCAGTTCTTC.

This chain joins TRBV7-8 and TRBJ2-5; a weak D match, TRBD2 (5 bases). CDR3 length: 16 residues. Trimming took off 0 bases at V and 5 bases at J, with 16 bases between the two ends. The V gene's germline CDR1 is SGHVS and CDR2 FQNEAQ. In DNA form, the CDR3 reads TGTGCCAGCAGCTTAGCGGCGGGCCCGGGTAGGGAGACCCAGTACTTC. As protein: CASSLAAGPGRETQYF. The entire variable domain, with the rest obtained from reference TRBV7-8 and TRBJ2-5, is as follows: GAGVSQSPRYKVAKRGQDVALRCDPISGHVSLFWYQQALGQGPEFLTYFQNEAQLDKSGLPSDRFFAERPEGSVSTLKIQRTQQEDSAVYLCASSLAAGPGRETQYFGPGTRLLVL.

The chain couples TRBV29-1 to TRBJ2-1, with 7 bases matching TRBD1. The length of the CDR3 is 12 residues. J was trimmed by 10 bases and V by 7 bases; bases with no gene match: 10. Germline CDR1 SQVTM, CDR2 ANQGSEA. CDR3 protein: CSARVQGTEQFF. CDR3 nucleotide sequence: TGCAGCGCCAGGGTACAGGGGACCGAGCAGTTCTTC.

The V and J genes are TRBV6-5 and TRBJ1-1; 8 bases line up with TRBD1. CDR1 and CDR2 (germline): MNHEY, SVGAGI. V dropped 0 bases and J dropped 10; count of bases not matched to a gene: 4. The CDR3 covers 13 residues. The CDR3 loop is CASSYSAQGAAFF. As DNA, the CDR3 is TGTGCCAGCAGTTACTCGGCTCAGGGGGCAGCTTTCTTT.

CDR3 nucleotides: TGTGCCAGCTACGGAGTATCGTATCCGAAAGGCCCTGAAGCTTTCTTT. It encodes CASYGVSYPKGPEAFF. J is TRBJ1-1 and V is TRBV27; no firm D call. The CDR3 totals 16 residues. Germline V gene data show CDR1 as MNHEY and CDR2 as SMNVEV (reference sequence). V was shortened by 8 bases and J by 6 bases, with 25 bases between the two germline ends.

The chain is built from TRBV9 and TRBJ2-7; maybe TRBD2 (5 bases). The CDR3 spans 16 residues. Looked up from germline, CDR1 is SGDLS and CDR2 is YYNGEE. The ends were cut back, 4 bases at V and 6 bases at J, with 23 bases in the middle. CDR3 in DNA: TGTGCCAGCAGCCGAGGTACGCGGGCCTATTCTTCCGAGCAGTACTTC. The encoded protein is CASSRGTRAYSSEQYF.

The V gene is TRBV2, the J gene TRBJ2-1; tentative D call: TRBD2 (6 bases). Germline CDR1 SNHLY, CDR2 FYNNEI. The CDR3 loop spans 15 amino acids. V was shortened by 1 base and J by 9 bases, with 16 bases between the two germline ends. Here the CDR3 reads CASSEEEGSDGEQFF. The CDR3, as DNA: TGTGCCAGCAGTGAAGAGGAGGGGAGTGATGGTGAGCAGTTCTTC.

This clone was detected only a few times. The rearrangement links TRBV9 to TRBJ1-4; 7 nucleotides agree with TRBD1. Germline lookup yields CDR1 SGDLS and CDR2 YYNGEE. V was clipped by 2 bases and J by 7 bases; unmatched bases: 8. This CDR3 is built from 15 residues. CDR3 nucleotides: TGTGCCAGCAGCGTTCGACAGGGTATTGGTGAAAAACTGTTTTTT. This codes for CASSVRQGIGEKLFF.

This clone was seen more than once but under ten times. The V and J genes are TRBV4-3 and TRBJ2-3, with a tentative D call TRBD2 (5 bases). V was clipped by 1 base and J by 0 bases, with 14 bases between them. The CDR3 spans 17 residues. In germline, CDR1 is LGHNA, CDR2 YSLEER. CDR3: CASSQGSAGSSTDTQYF. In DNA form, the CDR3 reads TGCGCCAGCAGCCAAGGTAGCGCCGGATCAAGCACAGATACGCAGTATTTT.

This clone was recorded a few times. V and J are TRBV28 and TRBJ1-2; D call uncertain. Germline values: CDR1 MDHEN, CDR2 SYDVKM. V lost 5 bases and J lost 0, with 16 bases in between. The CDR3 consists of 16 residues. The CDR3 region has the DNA TGTGCCAGCAGTCCCGGGGAGAGAACTCCTAACTATGGCTACACCTTC. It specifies CASSPGERTPNYGYTF.

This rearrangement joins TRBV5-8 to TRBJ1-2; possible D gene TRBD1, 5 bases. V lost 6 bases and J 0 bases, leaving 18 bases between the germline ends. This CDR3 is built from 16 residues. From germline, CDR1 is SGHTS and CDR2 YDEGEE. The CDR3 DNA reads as TGTGCCAGCACCTTAAGGGGTAGAGCGTCTAACTATGGCTACACCTTC. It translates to CASTLRGRASNYGYTF.

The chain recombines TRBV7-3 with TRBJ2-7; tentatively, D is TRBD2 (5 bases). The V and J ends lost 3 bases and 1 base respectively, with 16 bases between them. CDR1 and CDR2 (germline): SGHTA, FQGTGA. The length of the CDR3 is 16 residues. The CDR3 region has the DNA TGTGCCAGCAGCTTGCCCGGTGAGGGCCGATCCTACGAGCAGTACTTC. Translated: CASSLPGEGRSYEQYF.

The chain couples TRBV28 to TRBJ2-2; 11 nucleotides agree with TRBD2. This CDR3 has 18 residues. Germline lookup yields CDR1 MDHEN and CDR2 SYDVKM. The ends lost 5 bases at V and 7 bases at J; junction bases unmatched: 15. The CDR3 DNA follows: TGTGCCAGCAGTGCCTCAAAGTTAGCGGGAGGGCCCTTCGGGGAGCTGTTTTTT. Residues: CASSASKLAGGPFGELFF.

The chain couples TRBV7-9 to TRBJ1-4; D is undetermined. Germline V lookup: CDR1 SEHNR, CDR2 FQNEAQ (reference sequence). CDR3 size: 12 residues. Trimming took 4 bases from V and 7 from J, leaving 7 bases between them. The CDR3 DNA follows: TGTGCCAGCAGCTCGGGGTTTGAAAAACTGTTTTTT. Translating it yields CASSSGFEKLFF.

The DNA for the CDR3 is TGTGCCATCAGTGAGTCTAGAGGGGGACCCTATGGCTACACCTTC. Translation gives CAISESRGGPYGYTF. The V and J genes are TRBV10-3 and TRBJ1-2, with D tentatively TRBD1 (6 bases). V dropped 0 bases and J dropped 4 bases, with 12 bases sitting between them. The CDR3 is 15 amino acids. Germline V gene lookup returns CDR1 ENHRY and CDR2 SYGVKD.

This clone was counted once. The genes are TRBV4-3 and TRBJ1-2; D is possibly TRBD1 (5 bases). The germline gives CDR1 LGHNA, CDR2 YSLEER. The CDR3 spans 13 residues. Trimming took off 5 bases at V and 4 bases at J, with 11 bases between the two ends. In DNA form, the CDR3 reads TGCGCCAGCAGCGGGGGGTTCGGCTATGGCTACACCTTC. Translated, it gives CASSGGFGYGYTF.

CDR3 sequence: CASSLGTGISNQPQHF. The CDR3 coding sequence is TGTGCCAGCAGTTTGGGGACAGGGATTAGCAATCAGCCCCAGCATTTT. V gene TRBV28 combines with J gene TRBJ1-5; TRBD1 aligns across 9 bases. V dropped 3 bases and J dropped 0; count of bases not matched to a gene: 3. The germline V gene encodes CDR1 MDHEN and CDR2 SYDVKM. This CDR3 region has 16 residues.